This T cell receptor beta chain was retrieved from a study of control samples from healthy donors and cancer patients. Method: immunoSEQ multiplex PCR; TCRdb's copy keeps in-frame clones and lacks some. This sample has about 120,000 clones, with 80% to 90% found just once. V was trimmed by 0 bases and J by 2 bases, leaving 15 bases between them. The CDR3 has 17 amino acids. The V gene's germline CDR1 is SGHKS and CDR2 YYEKEE (reference sequence). This chain joins TRBV5-5 and TRBJ2-4; D unresolved. The source is a woman aged 45 to 65 with colorectal cancer. The sequenced material came from PBMCs. This CDR3 reads CASSLETPGRTKNIQYF. CDR3 sequence (DNA): TGTGCCAGCAGCTTGGAGACTCCAGGACGAACCAAAAACATTCAGTACTTC.